The text below deals with one T cell receptor beta chain. It lacks a known antigen. The input lacks base qualities; no much larger clone sits a single base away. Taken from the germline V gene, the CDR1 and CDR2 loops are SGDLS and YYNGEE. From the cysteine up to the phenylalanine, the CDR3 has a length of 14 residues. Only the CDR3 DNA stays, 42 bases, in frame from base 1. The germline ends are 11 bases apart after V is trimmed by 0 bases and J by 5 bases. The sample belongs to a study of blood T cell repertoires in COVID-19 (dated by TCRdb to 2019 to 2021). About the study as a whole: Samples from collaborators originated in the United States, Italy and Spain and spanned both the acute and convalescent phases of COVID-19. The prospective study material was composed of cDNA or gDNA derived from T cells, B-cell-depleted T cells, or PBMCs. Subjects who had been exposed to COVID-19, were actively infected with it, or had recovered from it provided the deeply sampled blood TCRbeta repertoires that made up the dataset. The repertoires were released in a freely available public database intended as a resource for research on the immune response to SARS-CoV-2. Samples were obtained from the ongoing ImmuneRACE study (first 160 participants) and from over 1,000 subjects provided by 6 global collaborators. The sample metadata nearly always contained a de-identified subject ID, COVID-19 status, age in years and sex. Where HLA class I and class II types were available, the types were taken from metadata supplied by the sample provider, not from assay-based typing. General study outcomes and caveats: The amount of clinical and demographic metadata varied by source and participant and was provided uncurated.

The immunoSEQ Assay, a bias-controlled multiplex PCR, was used to amplify TCRbeta CDR3 regions from genomic DNA. Per the source publication's procedure: Within the assay, amplification of reference gene primers was used to estimate how many nucleated cells each sample contained. To quantify the absolute abundance of each unique TCRbeta CDR3 rearrangement, sequence reads were collapsed and filtered. For each sample, productive Simpson clonality was calculated by taking the square root of Simpson's diversity index across productive rearrangements. TCRdb took over this immuneACCESS table, retaining in-frame rearrangements with V and J assigned. Such tables are incomplete; in checked studies, under half of the missing clones stem from an unresolved V gene, and the remainder is unexplained. V, J and clone size are taken as reported in that table, and D and trimming were inferred from the DNA itself. The sample table holds 200,000 to 300,000 clones, of which more than 65% were seen once. About 2% of the sample is in the top ten clones.

Another Seattle source contributed samples from volunteer blood donors who had recovered from COVID-19. Whole blood was collected in K2EDTA tubes by collaborating institutions according to the institutions' own protocols. For TCRbeta analysis, collaborators shipped samples in one of three forms: frozen whole blood, isolated PBMCs, or DNA extracted from either of those sample types. The chain was built from TRBV9 and TRBJ1-1; no D gene call is confident. The TCR was taken from a middle-aged man who had recovered from COVID-19. The sequenced material came from peripheral blood. CDR3 reads: CASSVAPGGTEAFF. The sequenced DNA: TGTGCCAGCAGCGTAGCACCGGGAGGGACTGAAGCTTTCTTT. Reference TRBV9 and TRBJ1-1 proteins supply the regions before and after the CDR3; the full variable domain is: DSGVTQTPKHLITATGQRVTLRCSPRSGDLSVYWYQQSLDQGLQFLIQYYNGEERAKGNILERFSAQQFPDLHSELNLSSLELGDSALYFCASSVAPGGTEAFFGQGTRLTVV.